This TCR beta chain was captured by sequencing in a study of blood T cell repertoires in COVID-19. Assay used: immunoSEQ multiplex PCR; TCRdb lists only in-frame clones, some missing. The table lists about 150,000 clones, roughly 85% of them singletons, with roughly 1.9% in the top ten. Germline V gene data show CDR1 as GTSNPN and CDR2 as SVGIG (reference sequence). This CDR3 has 15 amino acids. With V trimmed by 4 bases and J by 2 bases, 10 bases remained unmatched. The sample was peripheral blood. This sequence was found in a woman older than 75 with acute or convalescent COVID-19. The genes are TRBV30 and TRBJ2-7; the match to TRBD1 covers 8 bases. Here the CDR3 DNA reads TGTGCCTGGAAGCCAGGACAGGGATACGCCTACGAGCAGTACTTC. Its protein is CAWKPGQGYAYEQYF.